The 22 T cell receptor beta chains below all came from one sample that was sequenced in a study of T cells in Graves' hyperthyroidism and ophthalmopathy (dated by TCRdb to between 2018 and 2021). The library was prepared using multiplex PCR. Sequencing instrument: Illumina HiSeq 2000. The TCR beta CDR3 regions were amplified from the RNA transcripts. The TCR CDR3 was subjected to a first round of RT-PCR using the HTBI primer set and the Qiagen OneStep RT-PCR kit. Using fastp trimming at Q25 and MiXCR clonotype assembly, TCRdb reanalyzed the public sequencing data and kept in-frame beta chains. Each record represents a unique CDR3 protein, reported with the most common genes and DNA among its rows. Within this sample are around 300,000 distinct CDR3 sequences, with roughly an eighth of them counted one time only. The top ten hold around 32% of the sample. Sample: blood. These receptors all come from a middle-aged woman with Graves' ophthalmopathy.

The genes are TRBV6-1 and TRBJ1-2, with 11 bases matching TRBD1. This CDR3 region has 15 residues. Looked up from germline, CDR1 is MNHNS and CDR2 is SASEGT. V was clipped by 3 bases and J by 3 bases; unmatched bases: 3. The DNA of the CDR3 is TGTGCCAGCAGTGAGGGACAGGGGGGTTACTATGGCTACACCTTC. It translates to CASSEGQGGYYGYTF.

This clonotype has ten or more counts. The genes are TRBV10-3 and TRBJ2-7, with D perhaps TRBD2 (5 bases). Germline loops: CDR1 ENHRY, CDR2 SYGVKD. Trimming cost V 6 bases and J 3 bases, with 12 bases left between them. This CDR3 has 13 residues. CDR3 protein: CAIREGGGYEQYF. DNA for the CDR3: TGTGCCATCAGGGAAGGAGGTGGCTACGAGCAGTACTTC.

The sample holds many counts of this clonotype. V usage is TRBV10-2 and J usage is TRBJ1-5, with D possibly matching TRBD1 (6 bases). Looked up from germline, CDR1 is WSHSY and CDR2 is SAAADI. The CDR3 covers 16 residues. Trimming took off 5 bases at V and 5 bases at J, with 19 bases between the two ends. The CDR3 DNA follows: TGCGCCAGCAGTCCATGGGGGGCGCAGGCAGATCAGCCCCAGCATTTT. Protein product: CASSPWGAQADQPQHF.

This clonotype has ten or more counts. This chain uses TRBV20-1 with TRBJ1-2, with TRBD1 matching over 7 bases. V lost 3 bases, J lost 4 bases, and 11 bases stayed unmatched. The CDR3 covers 15 residues. From germline, CDR1 is DFQATT and CDR2 SNEGSKA (reference sequence). CDR3 amino acids: CSASSSGGLGYGYTF. The CDR3 DNA follows: TGCAGTGCTAGTAGTTCAGGGGGGCTTGGCTATGGCTACACCTTC.

The table lists this clonotype with many counts. The CDR3 reads CASSLRRLSTDTQYF. The CDR3 DNA reads as TGTGCCAGCAGCTTACGTCGGTTGAGCACAGATACGCAGTATTTT. The genes are TRBV7-6 and TRBJ2-3; no clear D. This CDR3 has 15 amino acids. The germline V gene has CDR1 SGHVS and CDR2 FNYEAQ. Between the trimmed V and J ends, which lost 2 bases and 0 bases, there was a span of 9 bases. The full variable domain, with the rest looked up from reference TRBV7-6 and TRBJ2-3, is GAGVSQSPRYKVTKRGQDVALRCDPISGHVSLYWYRQALGQGPEFLTYFNYEAQQDKSGLPNDRFSAERPEGSISTLTIQRTEQRDSAMYRCASSLRRLSTDTQYFGPGTRLTVL.

This clonotype turned up a few times. V usage is TRBV4-1 and J usage is TRBJ2-7; 11 bases are a match to TRBD2. J lost 3 bases, V lost 4 bases, and 5 bases had no gene match. CDR1 is MGHRA, CDR2 YSYEKL, per germline. The CDR3 extends over 15 amino acids. Here the CDR3 DNA reads TGCGCCAGCAGCCGAGGGACTAGCGGAGTCTACGAGCAGTACTTC. Amino acids: CASSRGTSGVYEQYF.

This clonotype was counted a few times. The chain couples TRBV19 to TRBJ1-2; 7 bases are a match to TRBD1. The CDR3 sequence is 13 residues long. The V gene end was trimmed by 9 bases and the J gene end by 6 bases; junction bases not matched to a gene: 10. From germline, CDR1 is LNHDA and CDR2 SQIVND (reference sequence). CDR3 protein: CASRDSSSHGYTF. DNA for the CDR3: TGTGCCAGCCGGGACAGCTCCTCTCATGGCTACACCTTC. The full variable domain, in which reference TRBV19 and TRBJ1-2 provide the parts outside the CDR3, is DGGITQSPKYLFRKEGQNVTLSCEQNLNHDAMYWYRQDPGQGLRLIYYSQIVNDFQKGDIAEGYSVSREKKESFPLTVTSAQKNPTAFYLCASRDSSSHGYTFGSGTRLTVV.

This clonotype was seen ten or more times. The CDR3 DNA follows: TGTGCCAGCAGTGTGCTAACTAGTGGTTCTGGGGCCAACGTCCTGACTTTC. Protein sequence: CASSVLTSGSGANVLTF. The rearrangement links TRBV28 to TRBJ2-6; weak D call: TRBD2 (5 bases). The CDR3 extends over 17 amino acids. The V and J ends lost 5 bases and 1 base respectively, with 15 bases between them. The germline V gene has CDR1 MDHEN and CDR2 SYDVKM.

This clonotype was seen repeatedly, ten times or more. V gene TRBV3-1 combines with J gene TRBJ2-5; a weak D match, TRBD2 (7 bases). Germline CDR1 LGHDT, CDR2 YNNKEL (reference sequence). The CDR3 runs to 15 residues. Trimming cost V 0 bases and J 4 bases, with 12 bases left between them. This CDR3 reads CASSQDRGGGETQYF. The CDR3 nucleotides read TGTGCCAGCAGCCAAGATCGGGGAGGGGGAGAGACCCAGTACTTC.

This clonotype came up a few times. J is TRBJ2-1 and V is TRBV10-3; unclear D gene. V lost 10 bases and J 9 bases, leaving 16 bases between the germline ends. Germline CDR1 is ENHRY and CDR2 is SYGVKD. This CDR3 has 12 amino acids. The CDR3 loop is CATLGTQSEQFF. DNA of the CDR3: TGTGCCACGTTAGGAACTCAGAGTGAGCAGTTCTTC.

The sample holds many counts of this clonotype. V is TRBV14 and J is TRBJ2-1; TRBD2 matches at 14 bases. With 0 bases clipped from V and 3 bases from J, the junction kept 10 bases outside the gene matches. CDR3 size: 20 residues. Germline values: CDR1 SGHDN, CDR2 FVKESK. This CDR3 reads CASSQEPGTSGSDLYNEQFF. In DNA, the CDR3 is TGTGCCAGCAGCCAAGAGCCCGGGACTAGCGGGAGTGATCTCTACAATGAGCAGTTCTTC.

The chain links TRBV5-1 to TRBJ2-1; 9 bases line up with TRBD1. The CDR3 consists of 14 residues. Trimming took 4 bases from V and 8 from J; bases not matched to a gene: 7. Germline lookup yields CDR1 SGHRS and CDR2 YFSETQ. This CDR3 is CASSTYRGLDEQFF. CDR3 nucleotide sequence: TGCGCCAGCAGCACCTACAGGGGGCTGGATGAGCAGTTCTTC.

This clonotype was counted many times. The chain is built from TRBV28 and TRBJ1-1, with D possibly matching TRBD1 (5 bases). CDR1 is MDHEN, CDR2 SYDVKM, per germline. This CDR3 has 14 amino acids. The V and J ends lost 4 bases and 5 bases respectively, with 14 bases between them. CDR3 coding DNA: TGTGCCAGCAGTTACGGGACCCGAGGGACTGAAGCTTTCTTT. Protein sequence: CASSYGTRGTEAFF.

In its sample, this clonotype was seen many times. The chain links TRBV6-1 to TRBJ1-2; perhaps TRBD1 as D (6 bases). Germline V gives CDR1 MNHNS, CDR2 SASEGT. This CDR3 comprises 12 residues. V was shortened by 9 bases and J by 3 bases, with 11 bases between the two germline ends. The CDR3 spells CASRTDYYGYTF. The CDR3 nucleotides read TGTGCCAGTAGGACAGATTACTATGGCTACACCTTC.

The chain combines TRBV5-4 with TRBJ2-3, with TRBD2 identical over 9 bases. Germline V gene sequence: CDR1 SGHNT, CDR2 YYREEE (reference sequence). There are 16 residues in the CDR3. J lost 2 bases, V lost 3 bases, and 7 bases had no gene match. In DNA form, the CDR3 reads TGTGCCAGCAGCTCAAGGCTAGCGGGATACACAGATACGCAGTATTTT. Protein sequence: CASSSRLAGYTDTQYF.

The rearrangement uses TRBV18 and TRBJ2-3; D not resolved. Trimming pared 4 bases from V and 6 bases from J, leaving 23 bases between. CDR1 KGHSH and CDR2 LQKENI come from the germline V gene. The CDR3 totals 17 residues. The CDR3 DNA reads as TGTGCCAGCTCACGATTATTTTTAAGGCCCCATTTGGATACGCAGTATTTT. It codes for CASSRLFLRPHLDTQYF.

The chain combines TRBV5-1 with TRBJ2-5, with 8 bases that match TRBD1. The germline V gene encodes CDR1 SGHRS and CDR2 YFSETQ. Germline trimming cut 0 bases from V and 5 bases from J; bases unmatched to any gene: 6. CDR3 length: 15 amino acids. CDR3 DNA: TGCGCCAGCAGCTTGGTTACAGGGGGTAGCGAGACCCAGTACTTC. It codes for CASSLVTGGSETQYF. The full variable domain, its missing parts supplied by reference TRBV5-1 and TRBJ2-5, is KAGVTQTPRYLIKTRGQQVTLSCSPISGHRSVSWYQQTPGQGLQFLFEYFSETQRNKGNFPGRFSGRQFSNSRSEMNVSTLELGDSALYLCASSLVTGGSETQYFGPGTRLLVL.

This rearrangement joins TRBV6-1 to TRBJ1-5, with D maybe TRBD1 (5 bases). There are 13 residues in the CDR3. V was shortened by 7 bases and J by 7 bases, with 14 bases between the two germline ends. Germline CDR1 reads MNHNS; CDR2 reads SASEGT. CDR3 amino acids: CASNPDSYQPQHF. The CDR3 coding sequence is TGTGCCAGCAACCCTGACAGTTACCAGCCCCAGCATTTT.

In this sample, this clonotype turned up many times. The gene calls are TRBV12-5 and TRBJ2-3, with 10 nucleotides matching TRBD1. The junction had 9 bases not matched to a gene; V was cut back by 5 bases and J by 4 bases. The CDR3 sequence is 16 residues long. The germline gives CDR1 LGHNT, CDR2 FRNRAP. The CDR3 loop reads CASGLTGTGAPDTQYF. The CDR3 DNA reads as TGTGCTAGTGGTCTAACCGGGACAGGGGCACCAGATACGCAGTATTTT.

This clonotype was recorded many times. V gene TRBV7-2 combines with J gene TRBJ2-2, with TRBD2 identical over 9 bases. The CDR3 is made up of 15 amino acids. Germline assignment: CDR1 SGHTA and CDR2 FQGNSA. With V trimmed by 6 bases and J by 1 base, 3 bases remained unmatched. Here the CDR3 reads CASREAGGNTGELFF. The CDR3 bases are TGTGCCAGCAGAGAAGCGGGGGGGAACACCGGGGAGCTGTTTTTT.

J is TRBJ2-7 and V is TRBV6-5; TRBD1 matches 8 bases. Losses at the gene ends were 1 base for V and 3 bases for J; bases not matched to a gene: 2. Looked up from germline, CDR1 is MNHEY and CDR2 is SVGAGI. CDR3 size: 14 residues. CDR3 amino acids: CASSYLGQGYEQYF. For the CDR3, the DNA is TGTGCCAGCAGTTACTTAGGACAGGGCTACGAGCAGTACTTC.

In DNA form, the CDR3 reads TGTGCCAGCAGCGAAGCTGGGGCAGCGAAGAGCTACACCTTC. Encoded protein: CASSEAGAAKSYTF. The chain employs TRBV6-4 and TRBJ1-2; possible D gene TRBD1, 5 bases. V was clipped by 6 bases and J by 9 bases, with 20 bases between them. The CDR3 runs 14 residues. Germline values: CDR1 MRHNA, CDR2 SNTAGT.